The present entry profiles one T cell receptor (beta chain) with its context. Its antigen is as yet unknown. The sample is drawn from a study of T cell responses to AZD1222 COVID-19 vaccine. Regarding the study as a whole: Compared with day 0, the breadth and depth of the Spike-specific TCR repertoire rose significantly after two doses of AZD1222. Donors skewed white British and female; clonal diversity was possibly underestimated. Spike as a whole was targeted by vaccine-associated CD4 TCRs, dominant at 160-218 and 743-854.

TCRdb keeps only in-frame clones here, not all; method: immunoSEQ multiplex PCR. The repertoire holds about 150,000 clones, with around 90% as singletons. Second-dose intervals near 4 or 12 weeks were combined. This sample comprised peripheral blood, obtained 28 days after the second AZD1222 dose. This TCR came from an adult who received the AZD1222 COVID-19 vaccine.

In DNA form, the CDR3 reads TGTGCCAGCAGCGTAGATCCGGATCCCTATGGCTACACCTTC. Translation: CASSVDPDPYGYTF. The V gene is TRBV9, the J gene TRBJ1-2; no reliable D call. The V end was cut by 0 bases, the J end by 4 bases, with 10 bases between. The CDR3 extends over 14 amino acids. Germline CDR1 and CDR2: SGDLS and YYNGEE. The variable domain in full, completed from reference TRBV9 and TRBJ1-2, reads DSGVTQTPKHLITATGQRVTLRCSPRSGDLSVYWYQQSLDQGLQFLIQYYNGEERAKGNILERFSAQQFPDLHSELNLSSLELGDSALYFCASSVDPDPYGYTFGSGTRLTVV.